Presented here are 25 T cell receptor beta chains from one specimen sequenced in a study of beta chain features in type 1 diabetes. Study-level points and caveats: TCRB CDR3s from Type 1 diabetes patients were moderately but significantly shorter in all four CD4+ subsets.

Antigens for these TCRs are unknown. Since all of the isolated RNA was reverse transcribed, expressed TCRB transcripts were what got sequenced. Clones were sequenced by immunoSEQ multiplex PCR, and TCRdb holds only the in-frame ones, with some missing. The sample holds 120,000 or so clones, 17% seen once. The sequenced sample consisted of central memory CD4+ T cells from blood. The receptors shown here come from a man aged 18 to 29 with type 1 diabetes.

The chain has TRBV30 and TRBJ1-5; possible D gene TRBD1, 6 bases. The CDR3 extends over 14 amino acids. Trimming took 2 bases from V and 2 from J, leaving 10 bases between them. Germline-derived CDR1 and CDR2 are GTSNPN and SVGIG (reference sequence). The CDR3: CAWSPGDGNQPQHF. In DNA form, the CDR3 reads TGTGCCTGGAGTCCAGGGGACGGCAATCAGCCCCAGCATTTT.

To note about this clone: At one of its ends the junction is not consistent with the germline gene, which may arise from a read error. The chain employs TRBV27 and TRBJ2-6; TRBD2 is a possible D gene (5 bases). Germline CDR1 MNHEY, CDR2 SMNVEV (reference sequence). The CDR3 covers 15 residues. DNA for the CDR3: TGTGCCAGCAGCTTATCCCGGGGAGGGGCCAACGTCCTGACTTTC. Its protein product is CASSLSRGGANVLTF.

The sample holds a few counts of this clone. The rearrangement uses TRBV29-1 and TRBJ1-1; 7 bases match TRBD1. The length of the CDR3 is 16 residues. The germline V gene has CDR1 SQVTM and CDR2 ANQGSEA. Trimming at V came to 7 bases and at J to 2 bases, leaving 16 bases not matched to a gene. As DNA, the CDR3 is TGCAGCGCCTGCGGTTGGGGATCAGGGGGTAACACTGAAGCTTTCTTT. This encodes CSACGWGSGGNTEAFF.

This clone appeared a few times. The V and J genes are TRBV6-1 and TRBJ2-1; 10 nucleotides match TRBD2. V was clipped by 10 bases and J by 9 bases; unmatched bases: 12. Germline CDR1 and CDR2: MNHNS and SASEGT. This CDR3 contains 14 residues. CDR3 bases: TGTGCCACCACCCACGGGACTAGCGTTCCTGAGCAGTTCTTC. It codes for CATTHGTSVPEQFF.

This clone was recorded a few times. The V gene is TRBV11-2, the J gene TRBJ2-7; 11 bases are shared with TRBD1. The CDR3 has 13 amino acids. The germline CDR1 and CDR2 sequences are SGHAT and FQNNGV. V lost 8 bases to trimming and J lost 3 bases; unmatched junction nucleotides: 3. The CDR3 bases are TGTGCCAGCCTCGGGACAGGGGGCTACGAGCAGTACTTC. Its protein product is CASLGTGGYEQYF.

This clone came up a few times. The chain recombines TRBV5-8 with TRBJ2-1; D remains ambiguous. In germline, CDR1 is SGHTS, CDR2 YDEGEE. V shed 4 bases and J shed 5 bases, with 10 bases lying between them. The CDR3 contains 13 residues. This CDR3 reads CASSRPQNNEQFF. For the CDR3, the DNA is TGTGCCAGCAGCCGTCCCCAGAACAATGAGCAGTTCTTC.

The CDR3, as DNA: TGCGCCAGCAGCTCACCGGGACTAGCGGACTTGAACACCGGGGAGCTGTTTTTT. Its protein is CASSSPGLADLNTGELFF. The V call is TRBV4-3, the J call TRBJ2-2; 11 bases fit TRBD2. The CDR3 sequence is 18 residues long. Trimming took 5 bases from V and 1 from J; bases not matched to a gene: 9. From germline, CDR1 is LGHNA and CDR2 YSLEER.

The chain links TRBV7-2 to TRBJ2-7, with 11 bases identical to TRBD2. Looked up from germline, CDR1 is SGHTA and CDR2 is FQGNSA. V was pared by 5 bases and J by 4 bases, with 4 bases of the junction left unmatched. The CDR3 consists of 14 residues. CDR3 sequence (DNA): TGTGCCAGCAGCCGGACTAGCGGGTGGTACGAGCAGTACTTC. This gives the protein CASSRTSGWYEQYF.

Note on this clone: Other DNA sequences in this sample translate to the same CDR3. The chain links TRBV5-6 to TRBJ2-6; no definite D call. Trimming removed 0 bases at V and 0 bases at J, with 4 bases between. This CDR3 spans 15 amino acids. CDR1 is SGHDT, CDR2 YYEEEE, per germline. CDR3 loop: CASSLGRSGANVLTF. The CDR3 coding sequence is TGTGCCAGCAGCTTGGGACGCTCTGGGGCCAACGTCCTGACTTTC.

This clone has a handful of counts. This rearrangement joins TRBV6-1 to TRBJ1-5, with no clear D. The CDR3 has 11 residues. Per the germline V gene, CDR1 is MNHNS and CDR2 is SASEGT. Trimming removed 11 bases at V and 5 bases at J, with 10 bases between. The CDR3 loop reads CAGGGYQPQHF. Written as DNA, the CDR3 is TGTGCCGGAGGCGGGTATCAGCCCCAGCATTTT.

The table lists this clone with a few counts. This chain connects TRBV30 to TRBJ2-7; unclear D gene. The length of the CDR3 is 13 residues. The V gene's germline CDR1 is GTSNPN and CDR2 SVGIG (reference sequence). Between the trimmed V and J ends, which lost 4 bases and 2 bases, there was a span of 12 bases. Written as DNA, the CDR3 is TGTGCCTGGATCGGAAAGAGCCCCTACGAGCAGTACTTC. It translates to CAWIGKSPYEQYF.

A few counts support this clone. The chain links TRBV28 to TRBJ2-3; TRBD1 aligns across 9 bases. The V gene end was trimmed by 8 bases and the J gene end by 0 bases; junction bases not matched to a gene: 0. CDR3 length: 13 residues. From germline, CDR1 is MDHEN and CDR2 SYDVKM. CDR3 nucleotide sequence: TGTGCCAGCGACAGGGGGAGCACAGATACGCAGTATTTT. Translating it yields CASDRGSTDTQYF.

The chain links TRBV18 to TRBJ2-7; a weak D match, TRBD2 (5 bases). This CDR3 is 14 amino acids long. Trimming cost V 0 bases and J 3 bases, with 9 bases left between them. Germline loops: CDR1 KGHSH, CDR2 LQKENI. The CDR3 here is CASSPPGNIYEQYF. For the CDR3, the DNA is TGTGCCAGCTCACCACCCGGGAACATCTACGAGCAGTACTTC.

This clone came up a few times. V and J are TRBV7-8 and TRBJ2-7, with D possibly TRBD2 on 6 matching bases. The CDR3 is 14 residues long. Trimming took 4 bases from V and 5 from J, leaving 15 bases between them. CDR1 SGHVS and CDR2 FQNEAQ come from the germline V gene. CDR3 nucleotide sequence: TGTGCCAGCAGCTGGGGGGAGCTTACCCACGAGCAGTACTTC. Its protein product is CASSWGELTHEQYF.

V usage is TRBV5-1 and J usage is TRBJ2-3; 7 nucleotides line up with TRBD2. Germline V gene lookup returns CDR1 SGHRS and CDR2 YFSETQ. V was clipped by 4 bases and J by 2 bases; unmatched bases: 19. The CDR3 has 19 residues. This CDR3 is CASSPRAGSGLAATDTQYF. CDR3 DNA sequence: TGCGCCAGCAGCCCGAGAGCGGGGTCGGGGCTAGCGGCCACAGATACGCAGTATTTT.

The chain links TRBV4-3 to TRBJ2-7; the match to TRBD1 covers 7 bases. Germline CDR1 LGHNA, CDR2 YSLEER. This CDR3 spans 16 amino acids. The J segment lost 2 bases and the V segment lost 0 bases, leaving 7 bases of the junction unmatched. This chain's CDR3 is CASSQELQGVAYEQYF. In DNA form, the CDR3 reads TGCGCCAGCAGCCAAGAACTTCAGGGGGTCGCCTACGAGCAGTACTTC.

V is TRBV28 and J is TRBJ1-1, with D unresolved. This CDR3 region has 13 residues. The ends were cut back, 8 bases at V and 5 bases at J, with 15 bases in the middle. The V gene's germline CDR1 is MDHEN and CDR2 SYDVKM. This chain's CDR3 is CASYRRVGTEAFF. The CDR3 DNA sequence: TGTGCCAGCTATAGGCGGGTGGGGACTGAAGCTTTCTTT.

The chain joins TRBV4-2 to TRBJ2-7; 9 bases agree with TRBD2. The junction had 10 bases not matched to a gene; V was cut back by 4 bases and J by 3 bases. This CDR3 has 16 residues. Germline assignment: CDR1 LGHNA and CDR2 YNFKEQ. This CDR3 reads CASSRSSFSGGYEQYF. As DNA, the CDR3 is TGTGCCAGCAGCCGCTCCTCATTTAGCGGGGGCTACGAGCAGTACTTC.

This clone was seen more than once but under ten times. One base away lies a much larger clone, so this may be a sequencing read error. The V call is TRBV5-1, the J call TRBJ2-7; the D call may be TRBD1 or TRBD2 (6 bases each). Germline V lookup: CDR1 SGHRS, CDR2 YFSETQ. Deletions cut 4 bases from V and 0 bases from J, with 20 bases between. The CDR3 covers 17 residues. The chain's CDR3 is CASSMNPGAGFSYEQYF. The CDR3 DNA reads TGCGCCAGCAGCATGAACCCGGGGGCGGGGTTCTCCTACGAGCAGTACTTC.

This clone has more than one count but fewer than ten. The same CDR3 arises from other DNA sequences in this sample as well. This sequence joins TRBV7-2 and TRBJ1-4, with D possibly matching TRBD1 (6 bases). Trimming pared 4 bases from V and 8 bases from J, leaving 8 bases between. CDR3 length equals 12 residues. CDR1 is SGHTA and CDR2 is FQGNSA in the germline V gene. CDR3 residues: CASSSQGEKLFF. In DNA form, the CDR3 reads TGTGCCAGCAGCTCCCAGGGGGAAAAACTGTTTTTT.

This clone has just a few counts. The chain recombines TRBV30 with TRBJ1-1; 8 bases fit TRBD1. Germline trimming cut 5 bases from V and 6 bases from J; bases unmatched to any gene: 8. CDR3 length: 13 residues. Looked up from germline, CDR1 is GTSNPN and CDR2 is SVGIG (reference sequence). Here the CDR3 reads CAWGGQGIPEAFF. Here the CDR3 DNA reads TGTGCCTGGGGCGGACAGGGCATCCCTGAAGCTTTCTTT.

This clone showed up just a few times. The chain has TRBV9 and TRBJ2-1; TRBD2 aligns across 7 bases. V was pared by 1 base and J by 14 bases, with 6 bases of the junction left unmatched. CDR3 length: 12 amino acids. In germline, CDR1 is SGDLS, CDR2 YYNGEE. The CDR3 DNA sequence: TGTGCCAGCAGCGTATCTGGACTAGAGAAGTTCTTC. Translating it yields CASSVSGLEKFF.

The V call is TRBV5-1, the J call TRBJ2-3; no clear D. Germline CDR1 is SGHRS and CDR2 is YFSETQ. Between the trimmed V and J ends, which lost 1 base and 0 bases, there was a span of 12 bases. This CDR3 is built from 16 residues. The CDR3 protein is CASSLQTGGSTDTQYF. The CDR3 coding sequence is TGCGCCAGCAGCTTGCAAACCGGCGGAAGCACAGATACGCAGTATTTT. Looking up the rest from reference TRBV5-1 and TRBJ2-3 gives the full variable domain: KAGVTQTPRYLIKTRGQQVTLSCSPISGHRSVSWYQQTPGQGLQFLFEYFSETQRNKGNFPGRFSGRQFSNSRSEMNVSTLELGDSALYLCASSLQTGGSTDTQYFGPGTRLTVL.

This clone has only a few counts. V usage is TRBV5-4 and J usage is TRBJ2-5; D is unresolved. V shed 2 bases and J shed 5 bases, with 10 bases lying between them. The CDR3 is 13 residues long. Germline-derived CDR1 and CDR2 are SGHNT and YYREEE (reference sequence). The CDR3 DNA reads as TGTGCCAGCAGCTTCTTCCCTTCGGAGACCCAGTACTTC. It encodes CASSFFPSETQYF.

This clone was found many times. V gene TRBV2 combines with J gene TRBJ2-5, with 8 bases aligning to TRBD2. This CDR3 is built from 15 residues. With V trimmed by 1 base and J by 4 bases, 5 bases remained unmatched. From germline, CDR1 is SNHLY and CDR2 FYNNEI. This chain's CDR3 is CASSEGAGGRETQYF. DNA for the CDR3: TGTGCCAGCAGTGAAGGGGCGGGGGGCCGAGAGACCCAGTACTTC.